This TCR beta chain was sequenced in a study of lymphopenia after photon versus proton radiotherapy. A word on this clone: Other nucleotide sequences from this sample produce the same CDR3.

Germline V gene sequence: CDR1 MGHRA, CDR2 YSYEKL. V lost 1 base, J lost 2 bases, and 17 bases lay in between. CDR3 length: 17 residues. This table comes from immunoSEQ multiplex PCR, and its TCRdb copy is limited to in-frame clones, with some not included. The repertoire holds tens of thousands of clones, with around 90% as singletons. The chain has TRBV4-1 and TRBJ1-1, with a weak D call TRBD1 (6 bases). The sample consisted of peripheral blood, taken from a patient treated with photon-based radiotherapy. The receptor was derived from a woman in her forties with cholangiocarcinoma. CDR3 in amino acids: CASSQVGQGLSNTEAFF. CDR3 bases: TGCGCCAGCAGCCAAGTAGGGCAGGGGCTATCTAACACTGAAGCTTTCTTT.